A selection of T cell receptor beta chains follows, all from one sample in a study of T-cell memory formation after mild COVID-19. TCRdb reprocessed the 5' RACE reads with MiXCR, giving one entry per CDR3 protein. This table has 300,000 to 350,000 distinct CDR3 sequences, 10% to 15% appearing once. Sample: PBMCs or a T cell subset sorted from them (not recorded which). Receptors were obtained from a man younger than 35 who had mild COVID-19 (a few samples of this study predate the infection). Cell type and time point are not known. The CDR3 runs from the conserved cysteine through the conserved F or W. A D gene is named only where the DNA matches it firmly. For some rows the clone size is stated as once, few or many, or as a class when expanded; others skip it.

cdr3_nt | cdr3_aa | j_call | clone_size | v_call | d_call
TGTGCCACCAGTGATCCCGGGACAGGCAACACCGGGGAGCTGTTTTTT | CATSDPGTGNTGELFF | TRBJ2-2 | few | TRBV24-1 | TRBD1
TGCAGTATTACAGGGTTCGATTCCTCGTCCAGGGTTCGAAATACTGAAGCTTTCTTT | CSITGFDSSSRVRNTEAFF | TRBJ1-1 | - | TRBV20-1 | -
TGCGCCAGCAGCGACGGGGGGCCCCACAATGAGCAGTTCTTC | CASSDGGPHNEQFF | TRBJ2-1 | many | TRBV5-1 | -
TGTGCCTGGAGTTTAGGACAGTTATGGGAGCAGTTCTTC | CAWSLGQLWEQFF | TRBJ2-1 | - | TRBV30 | -
TGTGCCAGCAGCCCGGTGGTGGACTTCGAGGGTACAGGGGATACGCAGTATTTT | CASSPVVDFEGTGDTQYF | TRBJ2-3 | - | TRBV5-6 | -
TGTGCCAGCACCGTAGGGGTGAGCACAACTAGCGGAAAACTGTTTTTT | CASTVGVSTTSGKLFF | TRBJ1-4 | - | TRBV12-3/TRBV12-4 | -
TGTGCCAGCAGTTACTACCTAGCGGGGGGGCAAGAGACCCAGTACTTC | CASSYYLAGGQETQYF | TRBJ2-5 | - | TRBV6-5 | TRBD2
TGTGCCAGCAGCTCCCGGATCACATCCAATGAGCAGTTCTTC | CASSSRITSNEQFF | TRBJ2-1 | many | TRBV11-2 | -
TGTGCCAGCAGCCCTCGATCCGGGGACCAAGAGACCCAGTACTTC | CASSPRSGDQETQYF | TRBJ2-5 | - | TRBV21-1 | -
TGTGCCAGCAGTCCCCCGGGGACAGCTAACTATGGCTACACCTTC | CASSPPGTANYGYTF | TRBJ1-2 | - | TRBV27 | TRBD1
TGTGCCAGCAGTTACTCGTCTGGCAGTCCCCGCTACGAGCAGTACTTC | CASSYSSGSPRYEQYF | TRBJ2-7 | - | TRBV6-5 | -
TGCGCCAGCAGCTTGGGGACAGAAAGCTCCTATAATTCACCCCTCCACTTT | CASSLGTESSYNSPLHF | TRBJ1-6 | few | TRBV5-1 | -
TGTGCCAGCAGCCAAGCGCAGGGTGGTAATGAAAAACTGTTTTTT | CASSQAQGGNEKLFF | TRBJ1-4 | few | TRBV3-1 | -
TGCGCCAGCAGCCAAGATTGGTCGACAGGCAGCACAGATACGCAGTATTTT | CASSQDWSTGSTDTQYF | TRBJ2-3 | many | TRBV4-3 | -
TGTGCCAGCAGCTTAGCGGGGATAGCAGTAAATACGCAGTATTTT | CASSLAGIAVNTQYF | TRBJ2-3 | - | TRBV7-9 | -
TGCGCCAGCAGCTTGGGGGACAGGGCCCACAATGAGCAGTTCTTC | CASSLGDRAHNEQFF | TRBJ2-1 | few | TRBV5-1 | TRBD1
TGTGCCAGCAGTCAACCCCCCGGGACAGGGGGGACTGGTGGCTACACCTTC | CASSQPPGTGGTGGYTF | TRBJ1-2 | - | TRBV12-3/TRBV12-4 | TRBD1
TGTGCCAGCAGCTCAAGACGCGAAAGCGATAATGGCTACACCTTC | CASSSRRESDNGYTF | TRBJ1-2 | - | TRBV7-2 | -
TGTGCCAGCAGCCCCCTCAGGGATACGCAGTATTTT | CASSPLRDTQYF | TRBJ2-3 | few | TRBV7-9 | -
TGTGCCACCAGTGATACGGGGGAGGGTACGCAGTATTTT | CATSDTGEGTQYF | TRBJ2-3 | - | TRBV24-1 | TRBD2
TGTGCCAGCAGCTTATCAGCTGACACTGAAGCTTTCTTT | CASSLSADTEAFF | TRBJ1-1 | few | TRBV7-9 | -
TGTGCCAGCAGGGCGTGGTCATCTGAGCAGTTCTTC | CASRAWSSEQFF | TRBJ2-1 | - | TRBV6-6 | -
TGTGCCAGCAGTTTTACTAGCGGGGGAGTTGAGACCCAGTACTTC | CASSFTSGGVETQYF | TRBJ2-5 | few | TRBV27 | TRBD2
TGCGCCAGCAGCCAGGACATGGTGAATTCACCCCTCCACTTT | CASSQDMVNSPLHF | TRBJ1-6 | - | TRBV5-1 | -
TGCGCCAGTCGAGCGGGGACAGGGAGGACCGGGGAGCTGTTTTTT | CASRAGTGRTGELFF | TRBJ2-2 | - | TRBV5-1 | TRBD1
TGTGCCAGCAGTTACGGAGGGGCTGAAGTGGGTAATTCACCCCTCCACTTT | CASSYGGAEVGNSPLHF | TRBJ1-6 | - | TRBV6-6 | -
TGCGCCAGCAGCCAAGGATTTTCCTACGAGCAGTACTTC | CASSQGFSYEQYF | TRBJ2-7 | once | TRBV4-1 | -
TGCAGTGCTAGAGACAGCGGAAATCAGCCCCAGCATTTT | CSARDSGNQPQHF | TRBJ1-5 | many | TRBV20-1 | -
TGCGCCAGCGACAGCGACTCTGGGGCCAACGTCCTGACTTTC | CASDSDSGANVLTF | TRBJ2-6 | many | TRBV5-1 | -
TGTGCCAGCAGCTTAGGTCAGGCCCTCCAGCCCCAGCATTTT | CASSLGQALQPQHF | TRBJ1-5 | - | TRBV7-9 | -
TGTGCCAGCAGTCCATCTTGGACAGGCGGCACTGAAGCTTTCTTT | CASSPSWTGGTEAFF | TRBJ1-1 | - | TRBV6-5 | TRBD1
TGTGCCAGCAGCACCCCGCGAGGGAGCTATGGCTACACCTTC | CASSTPRGSYGYTF | TRBJ1-2 | many | TRBV5-5 | -
TGCGCCAGCAGTGCAGTGAGCTCCTACGAGCAGTACTTC | CASSAVSSYEQYF | TRBJ2-7 | few | TRBV10-2 | -
TGCAGTGCTAGAGATGGGGTAGCTTCCACAGATACGCAGTATTTT | CSARDGVASTDTQYF | TRBJ2-3 | - | TRBV20-1 | -
TGTGCCACCAGTCAAGGCTATGGCTACACCTTC | CATSQGYGYTF | TRBJ1-2 | few | TRBV24-1 | -